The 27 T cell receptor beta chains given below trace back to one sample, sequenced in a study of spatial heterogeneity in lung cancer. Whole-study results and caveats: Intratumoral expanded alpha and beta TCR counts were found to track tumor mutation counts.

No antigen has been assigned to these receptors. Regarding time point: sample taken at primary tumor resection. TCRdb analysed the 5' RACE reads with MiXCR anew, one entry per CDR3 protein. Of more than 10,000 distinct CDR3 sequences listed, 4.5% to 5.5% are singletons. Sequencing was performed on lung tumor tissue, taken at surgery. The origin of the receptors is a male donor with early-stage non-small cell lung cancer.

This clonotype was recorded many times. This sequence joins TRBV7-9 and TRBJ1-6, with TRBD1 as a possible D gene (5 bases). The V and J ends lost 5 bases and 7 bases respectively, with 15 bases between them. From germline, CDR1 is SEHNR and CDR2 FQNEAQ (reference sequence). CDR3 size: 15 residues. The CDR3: CASSPSGATNSPLHF. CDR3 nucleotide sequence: TGTGCCAGCAGCCCGTCCGGGGCAACGAATTCACCCCTCCACTTT.

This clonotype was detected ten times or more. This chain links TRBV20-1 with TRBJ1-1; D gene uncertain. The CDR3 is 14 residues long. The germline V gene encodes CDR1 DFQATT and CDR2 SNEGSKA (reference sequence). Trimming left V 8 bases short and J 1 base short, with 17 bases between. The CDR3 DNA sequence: TGCAGTATAAAGGGCCGAAACCCGAACACTGAAGCTTTCTTT. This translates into CSIKGRNPNTEAFF.

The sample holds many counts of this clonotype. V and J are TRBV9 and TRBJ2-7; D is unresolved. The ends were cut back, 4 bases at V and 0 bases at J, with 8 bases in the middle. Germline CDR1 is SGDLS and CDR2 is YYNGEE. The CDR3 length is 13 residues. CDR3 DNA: TGTGCCAGCAGCCTGCGCATCTCCTACGAGCAGTACTTC. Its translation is CASSLRISYEQYF.

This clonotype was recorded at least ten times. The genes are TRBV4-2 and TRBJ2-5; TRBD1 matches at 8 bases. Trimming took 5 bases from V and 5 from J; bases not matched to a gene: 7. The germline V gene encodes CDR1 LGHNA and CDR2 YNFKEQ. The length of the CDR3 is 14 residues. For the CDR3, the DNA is TGTGCCAGCAGCAGGGGACAGGATGCCGAGACCCAGTACTTC. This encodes CASSRGQDAETQYF.

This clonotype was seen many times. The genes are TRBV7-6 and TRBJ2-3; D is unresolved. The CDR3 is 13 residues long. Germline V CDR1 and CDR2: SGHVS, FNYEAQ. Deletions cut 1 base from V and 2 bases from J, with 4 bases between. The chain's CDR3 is CASSLGYTDTQYF. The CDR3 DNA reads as TGTGCCAGCAGCTTAGGCTACACAGATACGCAGTATTTT.

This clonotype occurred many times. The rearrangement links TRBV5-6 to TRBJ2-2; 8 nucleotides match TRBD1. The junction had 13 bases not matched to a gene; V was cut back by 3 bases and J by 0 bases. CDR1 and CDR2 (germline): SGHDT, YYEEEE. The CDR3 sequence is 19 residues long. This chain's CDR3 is CASSSRLRQGFANTGELFF. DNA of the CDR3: TGTGCCAGCAGCTCCCGACTGCGACAGGGGTTCGCGAACACCGGGGAGCTGTTTTTT.

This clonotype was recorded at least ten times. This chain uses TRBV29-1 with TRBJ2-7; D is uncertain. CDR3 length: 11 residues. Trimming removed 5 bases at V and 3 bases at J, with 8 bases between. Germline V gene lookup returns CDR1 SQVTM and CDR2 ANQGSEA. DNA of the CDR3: TGCAGCGTTTACCTTAACTACGAGCAGTACTTC. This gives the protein CSVYLNYEQYF.

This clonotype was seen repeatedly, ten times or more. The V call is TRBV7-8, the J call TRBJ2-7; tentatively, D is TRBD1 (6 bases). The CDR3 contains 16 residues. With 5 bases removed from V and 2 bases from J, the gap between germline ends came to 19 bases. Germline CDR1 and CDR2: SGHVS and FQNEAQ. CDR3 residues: CASSAHRVPVTYEQYF. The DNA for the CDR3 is TGTGCCAGCAGCGCCCACAGGGTCCCAGTAACCTACGAGCAGTACTTC.

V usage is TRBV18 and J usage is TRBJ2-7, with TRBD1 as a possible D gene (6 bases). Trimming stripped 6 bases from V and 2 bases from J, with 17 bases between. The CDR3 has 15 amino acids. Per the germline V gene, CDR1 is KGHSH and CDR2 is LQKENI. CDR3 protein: CASSFLGQNAYEQYF. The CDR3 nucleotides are TGTGCCAGCTCCTTTCTGGGACAAAACGCCTACGAGCAGTACTTC.

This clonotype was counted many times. In DNA form, the CDR3 reads TGCGCCAGCAGCAAGAGCCAGGGAACTGAAGCTTTCTTT. It yields the protein CASSKSQGTEAFF. This rearrangement joins TRBV10-1 to TRBJ1-1, with D maybe TRBD1 (5 bases). Trimming took off 6 bases at V and 5 bases at J, with 13 bases between the two ends. This CDR3 region has 13 residues. In germline, CDR1 is WNHNN, CDR2 SYGVQD (reference sequence).

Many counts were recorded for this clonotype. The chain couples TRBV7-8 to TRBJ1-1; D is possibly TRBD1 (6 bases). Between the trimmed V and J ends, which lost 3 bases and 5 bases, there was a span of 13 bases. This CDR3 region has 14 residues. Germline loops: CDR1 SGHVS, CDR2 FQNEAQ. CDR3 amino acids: CASSLQPQGTEAFF. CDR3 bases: TGTGCCAGCAGCTTGCAACCCCAGGGGACTGAAGCTTTCTTT.

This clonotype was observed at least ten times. The CDR3, as DNA: TGCAGTGCTGGTAGGGGGGGGACAGAAAGCAATGAGCAGTTCTTC. Translated: CSAGRGGTESNEQFF. The genes are TRBV20-1 and TRBJ2-1; the D call may be TRBD1 or TRBD2 (7 bases each). Germline CDR1 is DFQATT and CDR2 is SNEGSKA (reference sequence). Trimming took 5 bases from V and 6 from J, leaving 20 bases between them. The CDR3 extends over 15 amino acids.

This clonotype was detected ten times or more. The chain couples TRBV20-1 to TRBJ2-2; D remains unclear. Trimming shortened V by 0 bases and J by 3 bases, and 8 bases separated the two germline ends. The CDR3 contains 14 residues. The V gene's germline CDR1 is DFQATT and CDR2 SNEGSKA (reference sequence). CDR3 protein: CSAREEAHTGELFF. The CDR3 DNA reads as TGCAGTGCTAGAGAAGAAGCGCACACCGGGGAGCTGTTTTTT.

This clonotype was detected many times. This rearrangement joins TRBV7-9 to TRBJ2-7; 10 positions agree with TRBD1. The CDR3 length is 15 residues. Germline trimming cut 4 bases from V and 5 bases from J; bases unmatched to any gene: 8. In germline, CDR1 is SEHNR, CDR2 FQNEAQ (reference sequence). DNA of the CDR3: TGTGCCAGCAGCTCCAGGGACAGGGGCTGGGACGAGCAGTACTTC. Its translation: CASSSRDRGWDEQYF.

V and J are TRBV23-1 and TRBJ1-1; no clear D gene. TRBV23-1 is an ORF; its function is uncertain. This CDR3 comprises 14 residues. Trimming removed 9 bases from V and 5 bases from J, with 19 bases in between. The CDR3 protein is CASRPPNEATEAFF. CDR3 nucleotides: TGCGCCAGTAGACCTCCCAATGAAGCAACTGAAGCTTTCTTT.

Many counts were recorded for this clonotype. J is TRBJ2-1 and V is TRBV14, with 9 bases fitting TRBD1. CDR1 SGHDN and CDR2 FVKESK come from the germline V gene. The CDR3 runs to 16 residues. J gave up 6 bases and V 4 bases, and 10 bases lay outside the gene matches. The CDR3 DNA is TGTGCCAGCAGCCGCGCCTGGACAGGGGCCCGCAATGAGCAGTTCTTC. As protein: CASSRAWTGARNEQFF.

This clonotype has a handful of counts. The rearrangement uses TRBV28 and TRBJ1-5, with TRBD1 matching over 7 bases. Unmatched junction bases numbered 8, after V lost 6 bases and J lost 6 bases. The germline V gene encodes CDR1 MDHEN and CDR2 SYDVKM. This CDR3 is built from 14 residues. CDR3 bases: TGTGCCAGCAGGGGACAGCAGGGAGGTCAGCCCCAGCATTTT. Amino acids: CASRGQQGGQPQHF.

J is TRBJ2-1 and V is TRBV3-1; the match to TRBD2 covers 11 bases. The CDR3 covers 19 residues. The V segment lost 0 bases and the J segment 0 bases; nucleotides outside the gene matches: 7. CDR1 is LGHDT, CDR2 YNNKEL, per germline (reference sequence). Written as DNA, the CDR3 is TGTGCCAGCAGCCAAGAGTGGCTAGCGGGGGGAAGCTCCTACAATGAGCAGTTCTTC. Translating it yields CASSQEWLAGGSSYNEQFF.

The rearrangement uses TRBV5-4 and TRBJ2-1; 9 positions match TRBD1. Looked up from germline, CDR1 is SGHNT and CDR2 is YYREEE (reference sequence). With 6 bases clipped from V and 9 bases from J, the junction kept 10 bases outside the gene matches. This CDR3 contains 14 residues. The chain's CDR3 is CASTTGGASVEQFF. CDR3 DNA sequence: TGTGCCAGCACAACAGGGGGCGCGTCTGTTGAGCAGTTCTTC.

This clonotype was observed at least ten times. CDR3 nucleotide sequence: TGTGCCAGCTCACGCGACGGGGCTTATAATTCACCCCTCCACTTT. This gives the protein CASSRDGAYNSPLHF. The chain employs TRBV18 and TRBJ1-6, with D perhaps TRBD1 (5 bases). Germline CDR1 is KGHSH and CDR2 is LQKENI. This CDR3 has 15 amino acids. Trimming pared 4 bases from V and 4 bases from J, leaving 11 bases between.

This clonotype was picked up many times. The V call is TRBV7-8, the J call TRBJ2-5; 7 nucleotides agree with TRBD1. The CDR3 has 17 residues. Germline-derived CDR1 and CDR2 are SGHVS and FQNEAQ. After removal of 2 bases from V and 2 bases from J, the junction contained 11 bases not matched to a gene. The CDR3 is CASSLRLRQGYQETQYF. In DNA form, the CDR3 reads TGTGCCAGCAGCTTAAGGTTGCGACAGGGATATCAAGAGACCCAGTACTTC.

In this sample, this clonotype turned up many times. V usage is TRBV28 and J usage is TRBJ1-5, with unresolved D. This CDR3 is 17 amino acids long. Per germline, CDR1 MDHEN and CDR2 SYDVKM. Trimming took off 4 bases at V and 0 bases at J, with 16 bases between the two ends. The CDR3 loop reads CASSSYRLAVSNQPQHF. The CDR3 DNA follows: TGTGCCAGCAGTTCGTATCGGTTAGCAGTTAGCAATCAGCCCCAGCATTTT. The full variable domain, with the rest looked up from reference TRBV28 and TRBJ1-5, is DVKVTQSSRYLVKRTGEKVFLECVQDMDHENMFWYRQDPGLGLRLIYFSYDVKMKEKGDIPEGYSVSREKKERFSLILESASTNQTSMYLCASSSYRLAVSNQPQHFGDGTRLSIL.

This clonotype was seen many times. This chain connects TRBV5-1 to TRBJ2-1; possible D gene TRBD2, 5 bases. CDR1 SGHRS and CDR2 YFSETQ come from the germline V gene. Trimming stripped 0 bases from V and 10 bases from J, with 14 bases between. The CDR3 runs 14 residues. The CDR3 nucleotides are TGCGCCAGCAGCTTGGGGGGAGAAGTGATCGAGCAGTTCTTC. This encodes CASSLGGEVIEQFF.

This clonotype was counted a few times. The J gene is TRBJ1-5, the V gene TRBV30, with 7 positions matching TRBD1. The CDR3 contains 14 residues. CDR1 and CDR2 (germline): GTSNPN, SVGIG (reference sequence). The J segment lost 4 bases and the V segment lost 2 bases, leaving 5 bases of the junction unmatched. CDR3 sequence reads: CAWSTGTANQPQHF. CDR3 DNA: TGTGCCTGGAGTACCGGGACAGCTAATCAGCCCCAGCATTTT.

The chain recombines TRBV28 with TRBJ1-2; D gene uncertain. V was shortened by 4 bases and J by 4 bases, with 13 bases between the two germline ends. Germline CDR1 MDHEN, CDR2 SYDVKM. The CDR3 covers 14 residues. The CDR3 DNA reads TGTGCCAGCAGTTATTCCACGGAAGTCTATGGCTACACCTTC. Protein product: CASSYSTEVYGYTF.

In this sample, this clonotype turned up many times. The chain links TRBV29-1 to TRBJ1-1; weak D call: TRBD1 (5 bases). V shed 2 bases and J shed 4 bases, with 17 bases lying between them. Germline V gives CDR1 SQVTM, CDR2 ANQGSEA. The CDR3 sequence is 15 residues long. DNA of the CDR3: TGCAGCGTTGAATTTTCTCAGGGATGGGGCACTGAAGCTTTCTTT. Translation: CSVEFSQGWGTEAFF.

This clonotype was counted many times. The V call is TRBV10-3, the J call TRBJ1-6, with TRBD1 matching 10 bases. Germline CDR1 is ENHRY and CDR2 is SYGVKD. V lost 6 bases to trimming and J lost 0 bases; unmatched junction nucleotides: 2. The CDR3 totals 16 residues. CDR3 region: CAISRTGGSYNSPLHF. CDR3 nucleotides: TGTGCCATCAGCCGGACAGGGGGCTCCTATAATTCACCCCTCCACTTT.